The source of this TCR beta chain is a study of cytomegalovirus exposure and HLA in healthy donors. As for the study in general: Samples from HLA-typed donors yielded about 86 million unique TCRs in an early data release. Study findings and constraints: Fewer N-insertions (relative to the approximately 700-donor mean) were reportedly seen in an Asian-associated ancestry cluster in a later analysis. Indistinguishable V segments such as TRBV6-2 and TRBV6-3 were excluded. Later analysis identified 15,000 to 20,000 TCR beta sequences associated with HLA alleles, using a false discovery rate threshold of 0.05.

The PCR had 60 Vbeta and 13 Jbeta primers. Clones were sequenced by immunoSEQ multiplex PCR, and TCRdb holds only the in-frame ones, with some missing. The data hold about 61,000 clones, with 89% observed a single time. The CDR3 spans 17 residues. With 7 bases clipped from V and 0 bases from J, the junction kept 8 bases outside the gene matches. Germline assignment: CDR1 LNHDA and CDR2 SQIVND (reference sequence). As for this clone: The antigen remains unidentified.

The chain has TRBV19 and TRBJ2-7; 14 bases are shared with TRBD2. The material sequenced was PBMCs. The sequence came from a man in his thirties or forties in good health and CMV-seropositive. The CDR3 protein is CASTPPGLAGDSYEQYF. The CDR3 nucleotides read TGTGCCAGTACCCCACCGGGACTAGCGGGAGACTCCTACGAGCAGTACTTC.